One and the same sample provided the 25 T cell receptor beta chains below, sequenced in a study of CD8+ T cells in alopecia areata. Reverse transcribed after extraction, RNA yielded cDNA as the sequencing template. Some clones are missing from TCRdb's copy, which holds only in-frame ones; the method was immunoSEQ multiplex PCR. The sample lists about 130,000 clones, roughly 54% occurring once. Source: CD4+ T cells sorted from blood, taken at week 0. The receptors here all came from a human donor with alopecia areata.

The genes are TRBV10-3 and TRBJ2-3, with 8 bases fitting TRBD2. V was clipped by 0 bases and J by 3 bases; unmatched bases: 5. Germline V gene lookup returns CDR1 ENHRY and CDR2 SYGVKD. There are 16 residues in the CDR3. The chain's CDR3 is CAISESGAGGTDTQYF. The DNA of the CDR3 is TGTGCCATCAGTGAGTCGGGGGCGGGAGGAACAGATACGCAGTATTTT.

J is TRBJ2-5 and V is TRBV6-5; perhaps TRBD2 as D (5 bases). This CDR3 region has 12 residues. Trimming took 7 bases from V and 4 from J, leaving 10 bases between them. Germline V gene data show CDR1 as MNHEY and CDR2 as SVGAGI. DNA of the CDR3: TGTGCCAGCAAACCACTAGGAGAGACCCAGTACTTC. It specifies CASKPLGETQYF.

The genes are TRBV28 and TRBJ2-7; TRBD1 agrees at 7 bases. V shed 6 bases and J 4 bases; nucleotides not matched to a gene: 3. Germline CDR1 is MDHEN and CDR2 is SYDVKM. The CDR3 totals 12 residues. CDR3 region: CASRNRGYEQYF. The CDR3 bases are TGTGCCAGCAGGAACAGGGGTTACGAGCAGTACTTC.

This chain connects TRBV5-4 to TRBJ2-5, with TRBD2 matching over 14 bases. The germline gives CDR1 SGHNT, CDR2 YYREEE (reference sequence). The CDR3 runs to 17 residues. V lost 2 bases, J lost 3 bases, and 6 bases stayed unmatched. Here the CDR3 reads CASSFGLAGGGEETQYF. DNA for the CDR3: TGTGCCAGCAGCTTCGGACTAGCGGGAGGAGGTGAAGAGACCCAGTACTTC.

A single count supports this clone. The J gene is TRBJ2-3, the V gene TRBV4-1, with TRBD2 identical over 9 bases. There are 16 residues in the CDR3. The ends lost 0 bases at V and 3 bases at J; junction bases unmatched: 4. Per the germline V gene, CDR1 is MGHRA and CDR2 is YSYEKL. The CDR3 DNA reads as TGCGCCAGCAGCCAAGAATTTAGCGGGGGTACAGATACGCAGTATTTT. Its translation is CASSQEFSGGTDTQYF.

V gene TRBV7-9 combines with J gene TRBJ2-7; 7 nucleotides match TRBD1. V was pared by 0 bases and J by 3 bases, with 5 bases of the junction left unmatched. Germline CDR1 reads SEHNR; CDR2 reads FQNEAQ (reference sequence). This CDR3 contains 15 residues. CDR3 amino acids: CASSLAPGQHYEQYF. CDR3 bases: TGTGCCAGCAGCTTAGCGCCGGGACAGCACTACGAGCAGTACTTC.

The V gene is TRBV5-1, the J gene TRBJ2-1; D possibly corresponds to TRBD2 (7 bases). The CDR3 spans 16 residues. Germline V gives CDR1 SGHRS, CDR2 YFSETQ. Trimming shortened V by 2 bases and J by 6 bases, and 18 bases separated the two germline ends. The CDR3 is CASSLLGGGEANEQFF. As DNA, the CDR3 is TGCGCCAGCAGCTTACTTGGCGGGGGCGAAGCCAATGAGCAGTTCTTC.

The genes are TRBV7-3 and TRBJ2-1; 8 bases are shared with TRBD2. V gave up 1 base and J gave up 2 bases; unmatched junction bases: 4. Germline values: CDR1 SGHTA, CDR2 FQGTGA. This CDR3 is built from 16 residues. Written as DNA, the CDR3 is TGTGCCAGCAGCTTAAGGGGTAGCGGGGCCTACAATGAGCAGTTCTTC. Its protein is CASSLRGSGAYNEQFF.

With respect to this clone: This CDR3 is also generated by other DNA sequences in the sample. The V and J genes are TRBV20-1 and TRBJ2-5; tentatively, D is TRBD2 (5 bases). The CDR3 covers 10 residues. CDR1 and CDR2 from the germline V gene are DFQATT and SNEGSKA (reference sequence). Trimming took 6 bases from V and 5 from J, leaving 7 bases between them. DNA for the CDR3: TGCAGTGCCCGAGGGGAGACCCAGTACTTC. Protein product: CSARGETQYF.

The table lists this clone with a few counts. CDR3 coding DNA: TGTGCCAGCAGTTTGGACAGGGGGCTGTATGGCTACACCTTC. Translated, it gives CASSLDRGLYGYTF. The chain employs TRBV6-6 and TRBJ1-2; 11 bases are a match to TRBD1. The CDR3 consists of 14 residues. CDR1 is MNHNY and CDR2 is SVGAGI in the germline V gene (reference sequence). Germline trimming cut 4 bases from V and 5 bases from J; bases unmatched to any gene: 3.

The rearrangement links TRBV7-3 to TRBJ2-3; 11 nucleotides align to TRBD1. Germline V gene data show CDR1 as SGHTA and CDR2 as FQGTGA. V trimming: 5 bases; J trimming: 3 bases; junction bases outside the gene matches: 10. CDR3 length: 17 amino acids. The chain's CDR3 is CASSGTGGRGLTDTQYF. The CDR3 nucleotides read TGTGCCAGCAGCGGGACAGGGGGTAGAGGTTTGACAGATACGCAGTATTTT.

The J gene is TRBJ2-3, the V gene TRBV7-9; no clear D gene. There are 13 residues in the CDR3. CDR1 and CDR2 from the germline V gene are SEHNR and FQNEAQ (reference sequence). Between the trimmed V and J ends, which lost 3 bases and 4 bases, there was a span of 8 bases. This CDR3 reads CASSLSLADTQYF. The CDR3, as DNA: TGTGCCAGCAGCTTGTCTCTAGCAGATACGCAGTATTTT.

This clone was counted a few times. This chain links TRBV4-3 with TRBJ2-3, with no clear D. Between the trimmed V and J ends, which lost 0 bases and 5 bases, there was a span of 6 bases. The CDR3 sequence is 13 residues long. Germline V CDR1 and CDR2: LGHNA, YSLEER. CDR3 in amino acids: CASSQDWGDTQYF. Written as DNA, the CDR3 is TGCGCCAGCAGCCAAGATTGGGGAGATACGCAGTATTTT.

The rearrangement links TRBV10-3 to TRBJ1-1, with TRBD1 matching over 8 bases. The CDR3 has 15 residues. Germline lookup yields CDR1 ENHRY and CDR2 SYGVKD. Trimming removed 7 bases from V and 0 bases from J; junction bases left unmatched: 7. The CDR3 loop reads CAITRGDRLNTEAFF. In DNA form, the CDR3 reads TGTGCCATCACGAGGGGGGACAGGTTGAACACTGAAGCTTTCTTT.

The V call is TRBV2, the J call TRBJ2-7, with D possibly matching TRBD2 (6 bases). Germline values: CDR1 SNHLY, CDR2 FYNNEI. Trimming removed 6 bases at V and 5 bases at J, with 14 bases between. The CDR3 extends over 13 amino acids. The CDR3 DNA is TGTGCCAGCAGAATCGGGGGATATGACGAGCAGTACTTC. Protein product: CASRIGGYDEQYF.

This rearrangement joins TRBV2 to TRBJ1-1; weak D call: TRBD1 (6 bases). There are 14 residues in the CDR3. CDR1 SNHLY and CDR2 FYNNEI come from the germline V gene. Trimming pared 6 bases from V and 4 bases from J, leaving 15 bases between. CDR3 DNA sequence: TGTGCCAGCAGCGCGGGGGGGGCAGGCACTGAAGCTTTCTTT. Translating it yields CASSAGGAGTEAFF.

The rearrangement links TRBV5-4 to TRBJ1-1; no clear D gene. The CDR3 is 14 residues long. CDR1 and CDR2 from the germline V gene are SGHNT and YYREEE (reference sequence). V was trimmed by 0 bases and J by 1 base, leaving 7 bases between them. The CDR3 coding sequence is TGTGCCAGCAGCTTGGATACCGGGAACACTGAAGCTTTCTTT. Amino acid sequence: CASSLDTGNTEAFF.

This chain uses TRBV30 with TRBJ1-2; TRBD1 matches 7 bases. V shed 0 bases and J 7 bases; nucleotides not matched to a gene: 5. The CDR3 has 13 residues. Germline V gene lookup returns CDR1 GTSNPN and CDR2 SVGIG (reference sequence). The CDR3 loop is CAWSVGGGGGYTF. The CDR3 bases are TGTGCCTGGAGTGTCGGAGGGGGCGGTGGCTACACCTTC.

Points on this clone: The same CDR3 is also encoded by other DNA sequences in this sample. The rearrangement joins TRBV5-4 to TRBJ2-5, with TRBD1 identical over 7 bases. Germline CDR1 and CDR2: SGHNT and YYREEE (reference sequence). J lost 3 bases, V lost 4 bases, and 6 bases had no gene match. The length of the CDR3 is 14 residues. The CDR3 sequence: CASSRPDREETQYF. The DNA for the CDR3 is TGTGCCAGCAGCCGCCCTGACAGGGAAGAGACCCAGTACTTC.

The J gene is TRBJ2-2, the V gene TRBV5-1, with no clear D. The CDR3 is 14 residues long. V lost 6 bases to trimming and J lost 2 bases, with 11 bases between them. The germline CDR1 and CDR2 sequences are SGHRS and YFSETQ. As DNA, the CDR3 is TGCGCCAGCAAGTGGACCGTAAACACCGGGGAGCTGTTTTTT. It translates to CASKWTVNTGELFF.

This chain uses TRBV5-1 with TRBJ2-5; the match to TRBD2 covers 12 bases. Trimming took 4 bases from V and 4 from J; bases not matched to a gene: 11. The CDR3 loop spans 17 amino acids. Germline V gives CDR1 SGHRS, CDR2 YFSETQ. The CDR3 spells CASSLTSGSTVGETQYF. CDR3 nucleotide sequence: TGCGCCAGCAGCCTGACTAGCGGGAGTACGGTTGGAGAGACCCAGTACTTC.

This clone was seen only a few times. This chain joins TRBV10-3 and TRBJ1-6; 7 bases agree with TRBD1. Germline V gives CDR1 ENHRY, CDR2 SYGVKD. The CDR3 totals 15 residues. After removal of 6 bases from V and 9 bases from J, the junction contained 11 bases not matched to a gene. The CDR3 loop reads CAIRSGDRAGSPLHF. DNA for the CDR3: TGTGCCATCAGGTCCGGGGACAGAGCGGGTTCACCCCTCCACTTT.

The gene calls are TRBV29-1 and TRBJ2-7, with 10 bases lining up with TRBD2. The J segment lost 5 bases and the V segment lost 5 bases, leaving 15 bases of the junction unmatched. Per germline, CDR1 SQVTM and CDR2 ANQGSEA. The CDR3 loop spans 16 amino acids. The CDR3 DNA reads TGCAGCGTTCCGAGGACTAGCGGCTCCCCAGGCCACGAGCAGTACTTC. Translation gives CSVPRTSGSPGHEQYF.

This chain uses TRBV5-4 with TRBJ2-7, with a weak D call TRBD2 (5 bases). The V end lost 3 bases, the J end lost 0 bases, and 10 bases lay between the germline ends. Per germline, CDR1 SGHNT and CDR2 YYREEE (reference sequence). The CDR3 has 14 residues. CDR3 nucleotides: TGTGCCAGCAGCTCGGGAAGAACCTCCTACGAGCAGTACTTC. Encoded protein: CASSSGRTSYEQYF.

J is TRBJ2-3 and V is TRBV5-1, with 8 bases that match TRBD1. The trim removed 2 bases at V and 1 base at J, leaving 6 bases unmatched. Per germline, CDR1 SGHRS and CDR2 YFSETQ. This CDR3 spans 16 amino acids. CDR3 sequence reads: CASSLAMGQGTDTQYF. CDR3 nucleotide sequence: TGCGCCAGCAGCTTAGCCATGGGACAGGGCACAGATACGCAGTATTTT.